This record covers a single T cell receptor beta chain. Using immunoSEQ multiplex PCR, the repertoire was profiled, and TCRdb retains in-frame clones only, with some absent. Of about 110,000 clones in the sample, 85% to 95% were seen once. The record originates from a study of T cell changes during pregnancy in multiple sclerosis. Germline CDR1 SGHNT, CDR2 YYREEE (reference sequence). CDR3 length: 15 amino acids. Trimming took off 5 bases at V and 4 bases at J, with 18 bases between the two ends. The sequencing here drew on peripheral blood, taken in the third trimester of pregnancy. The sequence was obtained from a female donor in good health, enrolled as a control in a pregnancy study. The V gene is TRBV5-4, the J gene TRBJ1-1, with a weak D call TRBD1 (6 bases). CDR3 residues: CASSSPGGRGTEAFF. CDR3 sequence (DNA): TGTGCCAGCAGTTCACCGGGGGGGCGGGGCACTGAAGCTTTCTTT.